This section outlines one TCR beta chain sequence together with its context. This clonotype was detected ten times or more. Its antigen specificity is not known. No quality values exist for individual bases; no much larger clone is one base distant. These data belong to a study of Graves' ophthalmopathy and Graves' hyperthyroidism (dated by TCRdb to the late 2010s). For the wider study: Peripheral blood samples were taken at the time of initial diagnosis, before any treatment was given. To explore V-J signatures that separate ophthalmopathy from hyperthyroidism, a discovery set of more than 95 patients was enrolled, consisting of roughly 45 with ophthalmopathy and around 57 with stable hyperthyroidism. Following sampling, methimazole starting at 30 mg daily was administered to hyperthyroidism patients, and high-dose intravenous methylprednisolone was administered to ophthalmopathy patients. In total, 135 blood samples were TCR-sequenced: under 45 ophthalmopathy, about 75 hyperthyroidism and about 17 hyperthyroidism-to-ophthalmopathy patients. To tell Graves' ophthalmopathy apart from Graves' hyperthyroidism, and to predict which patients would progress to ophthalmopathy, the study relied on TCR beta repertoire signatures. The 95 to 100 discovery patients were randomly divided into training and test sets at a 7:3 ratio. T-cell repertoires of thyroid tissue and blood were compared in about 6 hyperthyroidism patients. For independent validation, a separate cohort was made up of some 19 hyperthyroidism patients plus 17 patients who later progressed from hyperthyroidism to ophthalmopathy.

Study-wide conclusions, independent of this receptor: In validation, the model predicted ophthalmopathy progression with 55% to 71% sensitivity and roughly 72% specificity; more than ten predicted patients were CT-confirmed with GO in a median of roughly 6.8 months. Among expanded thyroid clonotypes with frequency above 0.001, most also showed up in blood, which suggests that blood repertoires may reflect the thyroid immune response. In cross-validation, the 13-signature model distinguished ophthalmopathy from stable hyperthyroidism with just over 85% sensitivity and 81.08% specificity, while in the test set the corresponding values were about 80% and 75%. No statistical method was used to set the sample size in advance, and the investigators knew which group each participant was assigned to.

Hyperthyroidism was considered stable if no progression to ophthalmopathy occurred within 18 months of follow-up. Hyperthyroidism patients were newly diagnosed, with disease duration under 2 months, and aged 18 to 65 years. Anyone with other autoimmune diseases, uncontrolled infections, pregnancy or lactation was excluded from the study. Diagnosis relied on clinical symptoms, serum thyroxine, TRAb, thyroid ultrasound and orbital computed tomography. PBMCs were isolated from 10 ml of fresh peripheral blood by Ficoll-Paque density gradient centrifugation. Trizol reagent was used to extract the total RNA, and its quality was then checked on an Agilent 2100 Bioanalyzer. From the cysteine through the phenylalanine, the CDR3 covers 15 amino acids. The DNA shown is the 45-base CDR3, in frame from base 1. For CDR1 and CDR2, the germline V gene (reference sequence) lists LNHDA and SQIVND. V lost 7 bases and J lost 1 base; the stretch between them is 16 bases long.

TCR beta CDR3 regions were amplified from RNA transcripts for repertoire sequencing. The first round of RT-PCR was done with HTBI primers and the Qiagen OneStep RT-PCR kit, and was followed by a second round of multiplex PCR, then size selection and purification. Libraries were sequenced paired-end with 100 bp reads on an Illumina HiSeq2000. Under the source paper's analysis protocol: Reads were processed with SOAPnuke, discarding reads with adapters, uncalled bases, mean Phred below 15, or no exact constant-primer or identifier match. COPE v1.2.5 was used to merge high-quality paired reads. Each unique nucleotide sequence was treated as a clonotype, and MiTCR v1.1 was used to align the clonotypes to the IMGT TRB V, D and J references. The analysis was limited to V-J combinations with a frequency above 0.0001, which together covered 99.2% of repertoires. For each V-J combination, a TCR clonal expansion and chaos score was defined as F50 clonal expansion divided by the chaos observed in the TCRdist matrix. Welch's t-statistics and random forest were used to reduce the features to about twelve V-J combinations, which were then used as input to a naive Bayes classifier. The similarity between thyroid and blood repertoires was quantified using the Morisita-Horn index. TCRdb trimmed public reads at Q25 via fastp, called clones via MiXCR and kept in-frame beta chains. Under each unique CDR3 protein, matching rows form one entry showing the most common genes and DNA. TCRdb's processing, not the authors' own work, is the source of the V and J calls. The sample yields about 620,000 distinct CDR3 sequences; 22% were counted once. The biggest ten clones account for roughly 6.9% of the sample.

Sample: peripheral blood. This TCR was recovered from a young woman with stable Graves' hyperthyroidism. Some clones in this sample may be carry-over from other donors' samples. Donor details come from another sample of the same person, matched by shared clones. The chain joins TRBV19 to TRBJ1-1, with no confidently assigned D gene. The DNA is TGTGCCAGTAAGGGTCCTTGGCAGCAGAACACTGAAGCTTTCTTT. This yields the protein CASKGPWQQNTEAFF.